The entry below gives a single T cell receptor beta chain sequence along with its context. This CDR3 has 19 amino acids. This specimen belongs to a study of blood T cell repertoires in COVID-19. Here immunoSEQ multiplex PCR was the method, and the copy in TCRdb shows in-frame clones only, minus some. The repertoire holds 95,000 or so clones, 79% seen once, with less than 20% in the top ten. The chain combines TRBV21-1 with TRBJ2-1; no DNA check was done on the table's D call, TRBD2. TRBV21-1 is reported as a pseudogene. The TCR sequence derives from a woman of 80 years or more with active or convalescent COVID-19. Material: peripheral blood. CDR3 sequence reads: CASSKERASGRVPYNEQFF. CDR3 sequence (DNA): TGTGCCAGCAGCAAAGAGAGGGCTAGCGGGAGGGTGCCCTACAATGAGCAGTTCTTC.